This is a list of T cell receptor beta chains from one sample in a study of T cells in localized non-small cell lung cancer. Method: immunoSEQ multiplex PCR; TCRdb's copy keeps in-frame clones and lacks some. The sample includes about 24,000 clones, around 90% of them seen just once. The source material was peripheral blood, sampled before any cancer treatment. These receptors came from a man between 40 and 70 years old with stage I squamous cell lung carcinoma. Each CDR3 is given with its conserved first and last residue. Each record gives: V gene, clone size, J gene, D gene, CDR3 length, CDR3 protein, CDR3 DNA. A D gene is named only where the DNA matches it firmly. A clone size is listed for some rows: how often the clone was seen (once, few, many), or a class if it is expanded.

TRBV10-3	.	TRBJ1-1	.	13	CAITRQRNTEAFF	TGTGCCATCACCCGGCAGCGGAACACTGAAGCTTTCTTT
TRBV5-4	.	TRBJ1-1	.	15	CASSLDWGQDTEAFF	TGTGCCAGCAGCTTGGATTGGGGGCAGGACACTGAAGCTTTCTTT
TRBV11-2	.	TRBJ1-2	.	13	CASSLGHPYGYTF	TGTGCCAGCAGCTTGGGACACCCCTATGGCTACACCTTC
TRBV11-2	.	TRBJ2-5	TRBD2	15	CASSLDRGGQETQYF	TGTGCCAGCAGCTTAGATCGGGGGGGCCAAGAGACCCAGTACTTC
TRBV18	.	TRBJ1-6	.	14	CASSPAAGNSPLHF	TGTGCCAGCTCACCAGCGGCCGGAAATTCACCCCTCCACTTT
TRBV5-6	.	TRBJ2-7	TRBD1	14	CASSLGQGRYEQYF	TGTGCCAGCAGCTTGGGACAGGGCAGGTACGAGCAGTACTTC
TRBV2	.	TRBJ2-3	TRBD2	19	CASSAPSGGIDPSTDTQYF	TGTGCCAGCAGTGCACCGAGCGGGGGGATCGATCCTAGCACAGATACGCAGTATTTT
TRBV7-9	.	TRBJ1-6	TRBD1	15	CASTPQGQGGSPLHF	TGTGCCAGCACCCCCCAGGGACAGGGCGGTTCACCCCTCCACTTT
TRBV29-1	.	TRBJ2-3	TRBD1	16	CSVAGQELYSTDTQYF	TGCAGCGTCGCCGGACAGGAGCTTTATAGCACAGATACGCAGTATTTT
TRBV7-9	few	TRBJ1-6	TRBD1	15	CASSPTDRGNSPLHF	TGTGCCAGCAGCCCCACGGACAGGGGGAATTCACCCCTCCACTTT
TRBV14	.	TRBJ2-2	.	14	CASSLVVDTGELFF	TGTGCCAGCAGCCTAGTGGTGGACACCGGGGAGCTGTTTTTT
TRBV7-7	.	TRBJ2-5	.	15	CASSLGLTAGETQYF	TGTGCCAGCAGCTTAGGGCTGACCGCGGGGGAGACCCAGTACTTC
TRBV5-1	.	TRBJ1-2	.	13	CASSLEEGLGYTF	TGCGCCAGCAGCTTGGAAGAGGGGCTTGGCTACACCTTC
TRBV5-8	.	TRBJ1-1	.	12	CASSLIESRAFF	TGTGCCAGCAGCTTAATCGAGTCCCGAGCTTTCTTT
TRBV5-1	.	TRBJ1-5	TRBD1	14	CASSPGTGNQPQHF	TGCGCCAGCAGCCCTGGGACAGGGAATCAGCCCCAGCATTTT
TRBV10-3	.	TRBJ1-1	.	13	CATWPTGNTEAFF	TGTGCCACCTGGCCCACGGGGAACACTGAAGCTTTCTTT
TRBV6-1	.	TRBJ2-7	.	12	CAAEGRPYEQYF	TGTGCCGCCGAAGGGCGTCCCTACGAGCAGTACTTC
TRBV5-4	.	TRBJ1-1	.	13	CASSSEWDTEAFF	TGTGCCAGCAGCTCGGAGTGGGACACTGAAGCTTTCTTT
TRBV18	.	TRBJ2-1	TRBD1	14	CASSDGTGYNEQFF	TGTGCCAGCTCAGACGGGACAGGTTACAATGAGCAGTTCTTC
TRBV5-1	.	TRBJ2-2	TRBD2	17	CASSLRASGRDAGELFF	TGCGCCAGCAGCTTGAGGGCTAGCGGGCGGGACGCCGGGGAGCTGTTTTTT
TRBV2	.	TRBJ1-5	.	17	CASSEALGDTLNQPQHF	TGTGCCAGCAGTGAAGCGCTAGGGGACACCCTTAATCAGCCCCAGCATTTT
TRBV7-9	.	TRBJ2-3	TRBD2	15	CASSSYGGEADTQYF	TGTGCCAGCAGCTCCTACGGGGGGGAGGCAGATACGCAGTATTTT
TRBV5-5	.	TRBJ2-1	.	15	CASSPGGSSYNEQFF	TGTGCCAGCAGCCCTGGGGGGAGCTCCTACAATGAGCAGTTCTTC
TRBV7-2	.	TRBJ2-3	.	15	CASSPRQAGSDTQYF	TGTGCCAGCAGCCCCCGCCAGGCGGGGAGCGATACGCAGTATTTT
TRBV5-1	.	TRBJ2-3	TRBD2	15	CASSLRAGGPDTQYF	TGCGCCAGCAGCCTGAGGGCGGGGGGGCCAGATACGCAGTATTTT
TRBV28	.	TRBJ1-4	.	15	CASSFGFTTNEKLFF	TGTGCCAGCAGTTTTGGGTTTACAACTAATGAAAAACTGTTTTTT
TRBV2	.	TRBJ2-3	.	14	CASSEAGSTDTQYF	TGTGCCAGCAGTGAGGCGGGCAGCACAGATACGCAGTATTTT
TRBV28	.	TRBJ1-2	.	12	CASRATVFGYTF	TGTGCCAGCAGGGCGACAGTTTTTGGCTACACCTTC
TRBV27	.	TRBJ1-1	TRBD1	14	CASRRNRGQVGAFF	TGTGCCAGCAGAAGAAACAGGGGGCAGGTGGGAGCTTTCTTT
TRBV4-3	.	TRBJ1-6	.	16	CASSQAIGGRNSPLHF	TGCGCCAGCAGCCAAGCCATCGGGGGGAGGAATTCACCCCTCCACTTT
TRBV19	once	TRBJ1-3	TRBD1	14	CASSPQGAGNTIYF	TGTGCCAGTAGTCCTCAGGGGGCTGGAAACACCATATATTTT
TRBV11-2	.	TRBJ2-2	.	13	CASSLDGTGELFF	TGTGCCAGCAGCTTAGACGGGACCGGGGAGCTGTTTTTT
TRBV11-2	few	TRBJ1-2	TRBD1	13	CASSLGQGYGYTF	TGTGCCAGCAGCTTGGGACAGGGGTATGGCTACACCTTC
TRBV18	.	TRBJ2-1	.	18	CASSPPFAYRSSYNEQFF	TGTGCCAGCTCACCACCCTTTGCCTACCGGAGCTCCTACAATGAGCAGTTCTTC
TRBV28	.	TRBJ1-6	TRBD1	17	CASSLFSGGQGNSPLHF	TGTGCCAGCAGTCTCTTTAGCGGAGGACAGGGGAATTCACCCCTCCACTTT
TRBV7-2	.	TRBJ2-1	TRBD2	15	CASSNSGGDYNEQFF	TGTGCCAGCAGCAACAGCGGGGGGGATTACAATGAGCAGTTCTTC
TRBV28	.	TRBJ2-3	TRBD2	17	CASSPGLAGVGADTQYF	TGTGCCAGCAGCCCAGGACTAGCGGGGGTCGGGGCAGATACGCAGTATTTT
TRBV6-6	.	TRBJ1-5	.	15	CASSYTGRGNQPQHF	TGTGCCAGCAGTTACACCGGGAGGGGCAATCAGCCCCAGCATTTT
TRBV27	.	TRBJ2-7	.	19	CASSLSGAFVGARTYEQYF	TGTGCCAGCAGTTTATCTGGAGCGTTTGTGGGGGCCCGAACCTACGAGCAGTACTTC